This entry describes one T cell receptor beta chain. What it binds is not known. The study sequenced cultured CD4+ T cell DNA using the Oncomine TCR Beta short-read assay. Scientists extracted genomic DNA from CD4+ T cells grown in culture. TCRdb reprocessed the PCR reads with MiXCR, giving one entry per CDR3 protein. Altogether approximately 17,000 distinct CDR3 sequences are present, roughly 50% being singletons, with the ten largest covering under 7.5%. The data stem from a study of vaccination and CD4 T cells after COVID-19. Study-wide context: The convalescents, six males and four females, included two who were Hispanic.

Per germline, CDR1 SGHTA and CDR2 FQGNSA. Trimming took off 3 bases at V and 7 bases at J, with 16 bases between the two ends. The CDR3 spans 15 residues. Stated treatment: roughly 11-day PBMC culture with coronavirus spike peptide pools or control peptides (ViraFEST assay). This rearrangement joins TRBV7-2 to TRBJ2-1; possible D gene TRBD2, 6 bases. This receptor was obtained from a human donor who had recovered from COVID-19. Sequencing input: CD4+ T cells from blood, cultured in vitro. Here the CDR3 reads CASSFNWARGNEQFF. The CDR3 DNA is TGTGCCAGCAGCTTTAACTGGGCCCGGGGGAATGAGCAGTTCTTC.